This TCR beta chain is drawn from a study of cytomegalovirus exposure and HLA in healthy donors. Study observations and caveats: Generally TCR sequences proved uncommon, though certain public TCRs appeared in numerous donors. Subsequent analysis showed first-cohort TCR clusters tending to co-occur in more than 95 validation repertoires. Overall, about 160 TCR beta chains were annotated as cytomegalovirus-associated.

This clone came up once. Its antigen is unknown. This CDR3 is built from 14 residues. Germline CDR1 and CDR2: LNHNV and YYDKDF (reference sequence). V lost 5 bases to trimming and J lost 7 bases; unmatched junction nucleotides: 9. Clones were read by immunoSEQ multiplex PCR, and TCRdb kept only the in-frame ones, dropping some. Of approximately 300,000 clones in the sample, 86% are singletons; the top ten hold 0.7% to 0.85%. The origin of this receptor is a woman aged 18-29 years in good health and CMV-seronegative. The chain is built from TRBV15 and TRBJ1-2, with 8 bases aligning to TRBD1. Material for sequencing was PBMCs. CDR3 residues: CATSRRDRFFGYTF. The CDR3 DNA follows: TGTGCCACCAGCCGCCGGGACAGGTTTTTTGGCTACACCTTC.